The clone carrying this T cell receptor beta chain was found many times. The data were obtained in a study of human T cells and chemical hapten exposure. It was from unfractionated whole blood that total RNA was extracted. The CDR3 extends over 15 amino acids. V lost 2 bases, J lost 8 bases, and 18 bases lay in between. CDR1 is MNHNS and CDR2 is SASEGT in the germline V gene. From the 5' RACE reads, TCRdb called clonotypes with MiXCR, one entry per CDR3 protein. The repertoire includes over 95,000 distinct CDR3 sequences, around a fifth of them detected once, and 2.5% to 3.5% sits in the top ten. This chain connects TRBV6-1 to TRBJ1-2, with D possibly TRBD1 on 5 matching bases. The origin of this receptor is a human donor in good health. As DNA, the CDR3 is TGTGCCAGCAGTGAAAGAGGGCCGGCGGGGCGAGGCTACACCTTC. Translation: CASSERGPAGRGYTF.